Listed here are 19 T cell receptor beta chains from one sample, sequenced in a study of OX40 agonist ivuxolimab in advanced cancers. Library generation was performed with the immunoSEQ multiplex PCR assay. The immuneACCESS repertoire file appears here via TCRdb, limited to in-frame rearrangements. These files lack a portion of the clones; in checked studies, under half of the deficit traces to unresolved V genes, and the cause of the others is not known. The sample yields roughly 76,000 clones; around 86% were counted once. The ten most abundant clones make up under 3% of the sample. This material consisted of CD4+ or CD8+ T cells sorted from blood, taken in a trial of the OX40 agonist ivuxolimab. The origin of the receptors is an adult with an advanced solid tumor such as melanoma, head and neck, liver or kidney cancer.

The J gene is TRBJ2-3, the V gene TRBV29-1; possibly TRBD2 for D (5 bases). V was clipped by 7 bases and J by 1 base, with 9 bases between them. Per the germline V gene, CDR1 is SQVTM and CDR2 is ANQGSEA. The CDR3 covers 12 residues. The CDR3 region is CSANSGTDTQYF. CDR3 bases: TGCAGCGCAAATAGCGGCACAGATACGCAGTATTTT.

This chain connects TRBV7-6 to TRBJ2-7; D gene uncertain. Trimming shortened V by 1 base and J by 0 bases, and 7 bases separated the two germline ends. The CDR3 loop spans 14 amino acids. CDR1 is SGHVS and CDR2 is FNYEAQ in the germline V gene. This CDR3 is CASSLEASSYEQYF. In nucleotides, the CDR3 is TGTGCCAGCAGCTTAGAAGCCAGCTCCTACGAGCAGTACTTC. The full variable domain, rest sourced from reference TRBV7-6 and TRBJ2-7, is GAGVSQSPRYKVTKRGQDVALRCDPISGHVSLYWYRQALGQGPEFLTYFNYEAQQDKSGLPNDRFSAERPEGSISTLTIQRTEQRDSAMYRCASSLEASSYEQYFGPGTRLTVT.

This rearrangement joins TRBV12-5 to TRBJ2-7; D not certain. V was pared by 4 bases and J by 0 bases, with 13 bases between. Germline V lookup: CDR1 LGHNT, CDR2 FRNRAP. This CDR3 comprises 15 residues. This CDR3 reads CASGCRDGRSYEQYV. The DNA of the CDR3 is TGTGCTAGTGGTTGCCGCGACGGGCGCTCCTACGAGCAGTACGTC.

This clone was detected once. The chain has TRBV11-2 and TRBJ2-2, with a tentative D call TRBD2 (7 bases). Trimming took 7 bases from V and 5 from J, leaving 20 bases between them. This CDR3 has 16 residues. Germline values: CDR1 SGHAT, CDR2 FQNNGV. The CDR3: CASTSGVGGQTGELFF. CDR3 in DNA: TGTGCCAGCACTAGCGGAGTGGGGGGCCAAACCGGGGAGCTGTTTTTT.

CDR3 sequence reads: CAWGLDGVEQFF. In DNA, the CDR3 is TGTGCCTGGGGCCTTGACGGGGTTGAGCAGTTCTTC. The chain uses TRBV30 and TRBJ2-1; D is possibly TRBD2 (5 bases). CDR3 length: 12 amino acids. In germline, CDR1 is GTSNPN, CDR2 SVGIG (reference sequence). With 5 bases removed from V and 9 bases from J, the gap between germline ends came to 14 bases.

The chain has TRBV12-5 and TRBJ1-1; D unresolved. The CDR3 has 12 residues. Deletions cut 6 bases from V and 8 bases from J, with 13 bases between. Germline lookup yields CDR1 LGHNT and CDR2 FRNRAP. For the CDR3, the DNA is TGTGCTAGTGGGCCCTTCGGGTTGGAAGCTTTCTTT. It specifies CASGPFGLEAFF.

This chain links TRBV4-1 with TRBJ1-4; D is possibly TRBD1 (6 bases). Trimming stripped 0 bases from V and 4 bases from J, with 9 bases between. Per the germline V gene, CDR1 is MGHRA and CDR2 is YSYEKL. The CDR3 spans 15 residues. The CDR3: CASSQDDRYNEKLFF. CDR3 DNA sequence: TGCGCCAGCAGCCAAGACGACAGGTATAATGAAAAACTGTTTTTT.

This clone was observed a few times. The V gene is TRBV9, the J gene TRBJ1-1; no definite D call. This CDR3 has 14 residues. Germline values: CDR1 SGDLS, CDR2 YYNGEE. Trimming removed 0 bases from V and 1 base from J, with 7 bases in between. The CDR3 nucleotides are TGTGCCAGCAGCGTAGGAAGGCAGAACACTGAAGCTTTCTTT. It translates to CASSVGRQNTEAFF.

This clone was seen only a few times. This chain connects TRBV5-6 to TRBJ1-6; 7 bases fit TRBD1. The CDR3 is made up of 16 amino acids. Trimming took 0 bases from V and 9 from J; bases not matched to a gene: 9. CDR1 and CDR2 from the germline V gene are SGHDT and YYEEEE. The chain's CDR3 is CASSLEATGLVSPLHF. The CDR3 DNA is TGTGCCAGCAGCTTGGAAGCGACAGGGCTTGTTTCACCCCTCCACTTT.

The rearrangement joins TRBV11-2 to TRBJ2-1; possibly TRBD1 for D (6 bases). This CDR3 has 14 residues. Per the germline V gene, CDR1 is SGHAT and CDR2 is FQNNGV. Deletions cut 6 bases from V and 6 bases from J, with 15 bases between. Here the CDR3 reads CASRDRYVTNEQFF. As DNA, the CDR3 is TGTGCCAGCAGGGACAGATATGTGACCAATGAGCAGTTCTTC.

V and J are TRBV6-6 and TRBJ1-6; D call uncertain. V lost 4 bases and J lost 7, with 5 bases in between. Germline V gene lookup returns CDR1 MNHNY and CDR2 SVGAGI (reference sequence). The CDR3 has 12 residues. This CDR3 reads CASSSVNSPLHF. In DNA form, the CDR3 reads TGTGCCAGCAGTTCAGTCAATTCACCCCTCCACTTT.

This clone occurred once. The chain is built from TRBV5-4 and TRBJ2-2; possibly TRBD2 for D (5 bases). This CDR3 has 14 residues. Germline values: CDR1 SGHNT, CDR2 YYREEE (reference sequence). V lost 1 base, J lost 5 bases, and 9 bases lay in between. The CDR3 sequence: CASSLTRDTGELFF. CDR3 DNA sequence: TGTGCCAGCAGCTTGACCCGGGATACCGGGGAGCTGTTTTTT.

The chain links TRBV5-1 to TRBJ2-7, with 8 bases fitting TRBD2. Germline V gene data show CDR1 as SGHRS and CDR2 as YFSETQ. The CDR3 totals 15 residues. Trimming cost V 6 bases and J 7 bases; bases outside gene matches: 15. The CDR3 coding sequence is TGCGCCAGCACCCCAGACGGAAGCGGGGGTAGGGAGCAGTACTTC. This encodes CASTPDGSGGREQYF.

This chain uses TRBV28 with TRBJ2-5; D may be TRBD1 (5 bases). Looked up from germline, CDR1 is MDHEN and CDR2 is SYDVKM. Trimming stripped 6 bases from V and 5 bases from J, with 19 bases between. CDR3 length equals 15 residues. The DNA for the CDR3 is TGTGCCAGCAGCCTCAGTAACCCTCACAGGGAGACCCAGTACTTC. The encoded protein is CASSLSNPHRETQYF.

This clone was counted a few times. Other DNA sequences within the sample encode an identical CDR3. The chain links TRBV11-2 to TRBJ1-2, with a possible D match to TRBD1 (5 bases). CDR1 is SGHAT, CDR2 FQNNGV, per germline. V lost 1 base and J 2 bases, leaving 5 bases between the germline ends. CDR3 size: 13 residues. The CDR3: CASSLGGNYGYTF. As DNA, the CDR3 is TGTGCCAGCAGCTTAGGGGGGAACTATGGCTACACCTTC. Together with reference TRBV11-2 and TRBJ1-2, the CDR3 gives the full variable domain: EAGVAQSPRYKIIEKRQSVAFWCNPISGHATLYWYQQILGQGPKLLIQFQNNGVVDDSQLPKDRFSAERLKGVDSTLKIQPAKLEDSAVYLCASSLGGNYGYTFGSGTRLTVV.

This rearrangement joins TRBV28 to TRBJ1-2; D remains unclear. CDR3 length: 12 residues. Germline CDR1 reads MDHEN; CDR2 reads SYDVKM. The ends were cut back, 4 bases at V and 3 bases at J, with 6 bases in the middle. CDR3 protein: CASSYPHYGYTF. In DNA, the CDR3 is TGTGCCAGCAGTTACCCCCACTATGGCTACACCTTC.

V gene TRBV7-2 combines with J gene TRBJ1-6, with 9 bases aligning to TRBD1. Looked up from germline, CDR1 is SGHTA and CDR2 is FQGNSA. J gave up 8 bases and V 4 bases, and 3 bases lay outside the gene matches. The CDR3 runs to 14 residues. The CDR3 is CASSSGTGYSPLHF. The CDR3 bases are TGTGCCAGCAGCTCCGGGACAGGGTATTCACCCCTCCACTTT.

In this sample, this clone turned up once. CDR3 in DNA: TGTGCCACCGGGCAGGGACTTCTGAACACTGAAGCTTTCTTT. Protein sequence: CATGQGLLNTEAFF. The V and J genes are TRBV15 and TRBJ1-1; a weak D match, TRBD1 (5 bases). The germline V and J ends were trimmed by 8 bases and 0 bases, with 13 bases remaining between them. Germline V gene sequence: CDR1 LNHNV, CDR2 YYDKDF (reference sequence). The CDR3 extends over 14 amino acids.

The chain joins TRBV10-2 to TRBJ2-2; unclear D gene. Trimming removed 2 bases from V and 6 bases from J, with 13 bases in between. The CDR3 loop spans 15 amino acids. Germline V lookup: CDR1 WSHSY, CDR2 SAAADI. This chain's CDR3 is CASSELLTAPGELFF. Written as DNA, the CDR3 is TGCGCCAGCAGTGAGCTCTTGACCGCTCCCGGGGAGCTGTTTTTT.